This T cell receptor beta chain emerged from a study of cytomegalovirus exposure and HLA in healthy donors. In regard to this clone: Its matching antigen is unknown.

Vbeta (60) and Jbeta (13) primers were used in the PCR. Libraries were prepared by immunoSEQ multiplex PCR; TCRdb keeps only in-frame clonotypes and omits some of them. In the table there are 150,000 to 200,000 clones, roughly 13% of which are singletons. Germline V gene data show CDR1 as SGDLS and CDR2 as YYNGEE. With 0 bases removed from V and 1 base from J, the gap between germline ends came to 7 bases. The CDR3 spans 14 residues. Study conclusions and caveats: There were some public TCRs occurring in many donors, but most TCR sequences were rare.

Input material: PBMCs. This clonotype originated in a man aged 50 to 60 in good health and CMV-seropositive. This chain uses TRBV9 with TRBJ1-1; D is uncertain. Here the CDR3 reads CASSVAHRNTEAFF. CDR3 DNA sequence: TGTGCCAGCAGCGTAGCTCACAGGAACACTGAAGCTTTCTTT.